Included here is one T cell receptor beta chain sequence, with context. People in the exposed group encountered a COVID-19 case within 2 weeks before entering the study. This entry is derived from a study of blood T cell repertoires in COVID-19. Background on the study: Both acute and convalescent COVID-19 samples were obtained from the United States, Italy and Spain.

Sequencing was performed with immunoSEQ multiplex PCR; in TCRdb, only in-frame clones are kept and a portion is missing. Of about 300,000 clones in the sample, approximately 81% are singletons; the top ten hold around 1.8%. This CDR3 spans 15 amino acids. The germline V gene has CDR1 WNHNN and CDR2 SYGVQD (reference sequence). The trim removed 1 base at V and 4 bases at J, leaving 3 bases unmatched. This chain links TRBV10-1 with TRBJ1-5, with 8 nucleotides matching TRBD1. The sequence was collected from a woman aged 25 to 39 who had been exposed to COVID-19. Sequences were obtained from PBMCs or T cells enriched from blood (not recorded which). CDR3 region: CASSEWRTGNQPQHF. The CDR3, as DNA: TGCGCCAGCAGTGAGTGGCGGACAGGGAATCAGCCCCAGCATTTT.